This T cell receptor beta chain was captured by sequencing in a study of blood T cell repertoires in COVID-19. For the study at large: PBMCs, B-cell-depleted T cells, or T cells provided the cDNA or gDNA that made up the material.

TCRdb's table, derived via immunoSEQ multiplex PCR, lists solely in-frame clones and lacks some. The repertoire holds around 120,000 clones, with 75% to 90% as singletons. CDR1 SNHLY and CDR2 FYNNEI come from the germline V gene. There are 17 residues in the CDR3. Trimming left V 4 bases short and J 3 bases short, with 19 bases between. This receptor was obtained from a woman aged 70-85 years with acute or convalescent COVID-19. The sample consisted of peripheral blood. V is TRBV2 and J is TRBJ1-5; D gene unclear. The CDR3 loop is CASSGPGSANNNQPQHF. CDR3 in DNA: TGTGCCAGCAGTGGCCCGGGTTCGGCGAATAACAATCAGCCCCAGCATTTT.